Shown below are 31 T cell receptor beta chains from a single sample sequenced in a study of cytomegalovirus exposure and HLA in healthy donors. The PCR contained 60 Vbeta and 13 Jbeta primers. Measured with immunoSEQ multiplex PCR; TCRdb has only the in-frame clones, and not every one. This table holds about 200,000 clones, around 85% found once. The specimen sequenced was PBMCs. The receptors shown here come from a man between 45 and 60 years old in good health and CMV-seronegative.

The V call is TRBV6-1, the J call TRBJ2-7; a possible D gene is TRBD1 (5 bases). V lost 7 bases and J 6 bases, leaving 13 bases between the germline ends. This CDR3 comprises 12 residues. CDR1 and CDR2 from the germline V gene are MNHNS and SASEGT. This chain's CDR3 is CASTPGIGEQYF. CDR3 nucleotide sequence: TGTGCCAGCACACCAGGGATAGGCGAGCAGTACTTC.

V gene TRBV6-6 combines with J gene TRBJ2-3, with D possibly TRBD1 on 5 matching bases. CDR3 length: 15 residues. Deletions cut 0 bases from V and 2 bases from J, with 9 bases between. CDR1 and CDR2 from the germline V gene are MNHNY and SVGAGI (reference sequence). The CDR3, as DNA: TGTGCCAGCAGTTACTCGCAGGGTTACACAGATACGCAGTATTTT. Its translation is CASSYSQGYTDTQYF.

The J gene is TRBJ2-7, the V gene TRBV30; TRBD1 aligns across 9 bases. V lost 3 bases, J lost 6 bases, and 3 bases stayed unmatched. The CDR3 is 12 amino acids. Germline CDR1 is GTSNPN and CDR2 is SVGIG (reference sequence). The CDR3 DNA reads as TGTGCCTGGAGGGGACAGGGTACCGAGCAGTACTTC. Amino acids: CAWRGQGTEQYF.

The J gene is TRBJ2-1, the V gene TRBV6-1; TRBD2 agrees at 11 bases. The CDR3 totals 13 residues. Germline values: CDR1 MNHNS, CDR2 SASEGT. V shed 7 bases, J shed 12 bases, and the junction held 8 bases outside the gene matches. For the CDR3, the DNA is TGTGCCAGCATACTAGCGGGAGTGGGGGGGCAGTTCTTC. This translates into CASILAGVGGQFF.

This CDR3 is CASTERFGSYNEQFF. The CDR3 nucleotides are TGTGCCAGCACCGAGCGGTTCGGCTCCTACAATGAGCAGTTCTTC. The genes are TRBV13 and TRBJ2-1; TRBD2 is a possible D gene (5 bases). The CDR3 spans 15 residues. Germline assignment: CDR1 PRHDT and CDR2 FYEKMQ (reference sequence). V was cut by 7 bases and J by 0 bases, with 13 bases left in between.

The chain joins TRBV28 to TRBJ2-2; TRBD2 matches at 7 bases. CDR1 MDHEN and CDR2 SYDVKM come from the germline V gene. The V segment lost 5 bases and the J segment 1 base; nucleotides outside the gene matches: 7. The CDR3 length is 16 residues. The CDR3 is CASSRGRGLNTGELFF. The CDR3 region has the DNA TGTGCCAGCAGTCGAGGGAGGGGATTGAACACCGGGGAGCTGTTTTTT.

The chain couples TRBV7-2 to TRBJ1-5; perhaps TRBD1 as D (5 bases). Germline loops: CDR1 SGHTA, CDR2 FQGNSA. The CDR3 spans 16 residues. V was clipped by 0 bases and J by 5 bases, with 14 bases between them. CDR3 sequence reads: CASSLALGGRDQPQHF. For the CDR3, the DNA is TGTGCCAGCAGCTTAGCCCTCGGGGGGAGGGATCAGCCCCAGCATTTT. The full variable domain, completed using reference TRBV7-2 and TRBJ1-5, is GAGVSQSPSNKVTEKGKDVELRCDPISGHTALYWYRQSLGQGLEFLIYFQGNSAPDKSGLPSDRFSAERTGGSVSTLTIQRTQQEDSAVYLCASSLALGGRDQPQHFGDGTRLSIL.

The chain employs TRBV28 and TRBJ1-2; 7 bases agree with TRBD1. CDR1 MDHEN and CDR2 SYDVKM come from the germline V gene. The CDR3 totals 13 residues. Trimming took 6 bases from V and 4 from J; bases not matched to a gene: 5. Here the CDR3 DNA reads TGTGCCAGCAGCCAACAGGGGCCCTATGGCTACACCTTC. As protein: CASSQQGPYGYTF.

J is TRBJ2-5 and V is TRBV27; 9 nucleotides match TRBD1. V lost 5 bases to trimming and J lost 5 bases; unmatched junction nucleotides: 12. CDR1 is MNHEY, CDR2 SMNVEV, per germline (reference sequence). The CDR3 loop spans 16 amino acids. The CDR3 loop reads CASSPGWGQGSETQYF. CDR3 DNA sequence: TGTGCCAGCAGTCCGGGGTGGGGACAGGGATCCGAGACCCAGTACTTC.

The chain joins TRBV5-1 to TRBJ2-5, with TRBD1 matching over 7 bases. CDR3 size: 14 residues. Germline values: CDR1 SGHRS, CDR2 YFSETQ. V was clipped by 0 bases and J by 4 bases; unmatched bases: 3. For the CDR3, the DNA is TGCGCCAGCAGCTTGGAGAGGGGGCGAGAGACCCAGTACTTC. It is translated as CASSLERGRETQYF.

The V call is TRBV6-5, the J call TRBJ1-2; tentatively, D is TRBD1 (5 bases). The CDR3 has 14 residues. V was pared by 6 bases and J by 4 bases, with 15 bases between. Germline CDR1 reads MNHEY; CDR2 reads SVGAGI. The CDR3 protein is CASSLGHGRYGYTF. The CDR3, as DNA: TGTGCCAGCAGCCTTGGACACGGACGCTATGGCTACACCTTC.

The chain couples TRBV5-1 to TRBJ2-1; 7 bases line up with TRBD2. The J segment lost 0 bases and the V segment lost 6 bases, leaving 6 bases of the junction unmatched. Germline assignment: CDR1 SGHRS and CDR2 YFSETQ. This CDR3 is 15 amino acids long. CDR3 sequence reads: CASTSSGGSYNEQFF. CDR3 DNA sequence: TGCGCCAGCACCTCTTCGGGGGGCTCCTACAATGAGCAGTTCTTC.

The chain combines TRBV19 with TRBJ2-3; 10 positions agree with TRBD2. The length of the CDR3 is 15 residues. V trimming: 6 bases; J trimming: 0 bases; junction bases outside the gene matches: 3. The germline CDR1 and CDR2 sequences are LNHDA and SQIVND (reference sequence). The CDR3 region is CASRGLAISTDTQYF. DNA of the CDR3: TGTGCCAGTAGGGGACTAGCGATAAGCACAGATACGCAGTATTTT.

The genes are TRBV28 and TRBJ2-7; possible D gene TRBD2, 5 bases. V was trimmed by 5 bases and J by 6 bases, leaving 11 bases between them. This CDR3 contains 12 residues. The germline CDR1 and CDR2 sequences are MDHEN and SYDVKM. The CDR3 bases are TGTGCCAGCAGTCCAGGAGGAGCCGAGCAGTACTTC. As protein: CASSPGGAEQYF.

This clone was picked up one time. This chain uses TRBV7-2 with TRBJ2-1; D is undetermined. This CDR3 has 11 residues. V was shortened by 10 bases and J by 4 bases, with 8 bases between the two germline ends. Germline values: CDR1 SGHTA, CDR2 FQGNSA. The DNA of the CDR3 is TGTGCCACCTCCGAGTACAATGAGCAGTTCTTC. Its translation is CATSEYNEQFF. The full variable domain, its missing parts supplied by reference TRBV7-2 and TRBJ2-1, is GAGVSQSPSNKVTEKGKDVELRCDPISGHTALYWYRQSLGQGLEFLIYFQGNSAPDKSGLPSDRFSAERTGGSVSTLTIQRTQQEDSAVYLCATSEYNEQFFGPGTRLTVL.

The J gene is TRBJ2-5, the V gene TRBV19; D gene ambiguous. CDR3 length: 14 amino acids. Germline V lookup: CDR1 LNHDA, CDR2 SQIVND (reference sequence). V was pared by 8 bases and J by 5 bases, with 18 bases between. The CDR3 spells CASAPPGAWETQYF. DNA for the CDR3: TGTGCCAGTGCCCCTCCCGGAGCCTGGGAGACCCAGTACTTC.

The rearrangement links TRBV5-1 to TRBJ2-1, with 9 bases aligning to TRBD2. CDR3 length: 17 residues. Germline V gene lookup returns CDR1 SGHRS and CDR2 YFSETQ. Germline trimming cut 0 bases from V and 7 bases from J; bases unmatched to any gene: 11. The CDR3 sequence: CASSLGVAGVVSNEQFF. The CDR3 nucleotides are TGCGCCAGCAGCTTGGGAGTAGCGGGAGTGGTATCGAATGAGCAGTTCTTC.

The chain recombines TRBV18 with TRBJ2-5; D not certain. The CDR3 contains 12 residues. Trimming took off 5 bases at V and 2 bases at J, with 6 bases between the two ends. Looked up from germline, CDR1 is KGHSH and CDR2 is LQKENI. This chain's CDR3 is CASSWSQETQYF. The CDR3 DNA follows: TGTGCCAGCTCATGGAGTCAAGAGACCCAGTACTTC.

The sample holds a few counts of this clone. The chain links TRBV11-2 to TRBJ1-5; maybe TRBD1 (5 bases). Germline V gene lookup returns CDR1 SGHAT and CDR2 FQNNGV. This CDR3 spans 14 amino acids. Trimming removed 0 bases from V and 4 bases from J, with 7 bases in between. CDR3 bases: TGTGCCAGCAGCTTAGAGAACAGGAATCAGCCCCAGCATTTT. Its translation is CASSLENRNQPQHF.

In nucleotides, the CDR3 is TGTGCCAGCAGCTTAGGAGGCGCCCCGGGATCGCCCCAGCATTTT. It is translated as CASSLGGAPGSPQHF. The chain couples TRBV7-2 to TRBJ1-5; D remains unclear. This CDR3 region has 15 residues. V lost 1 base and J 9 bases, leaving 16 bases between the germline ends. Germline V gene lookup returns CDR1 SGHTA and CDR2 FQGNSA.

This clone has just a few counts. The V gene is TRBV9, the J gene TRBJ1-1; possibly TRBD1 for D (5 bases). V was pared by 4 bases and J by 7 bases, with 11 bases between. Germline CDR1 SGDLS, CDR2 YYNGEE. The CDR3 loop spans 12 amino acids. This CDR3 is CASSPSDIEAFF. The DNA for the CDR3 is TGTGCCAGCAGCCCCTCGGACATTGAAGCTTTCTTT.

The rearrangement uses TRBV7-9 and TRBJ1-1; D not resolved. Trimming removed 2 bases at V and 6 bases at J, with 13 bases between. The V gene's germline CDR1 is SEHNR and CDR2 FQNEAQ (reference sequence). This CDR3 contains 14 residues. The CDR3 region is CASSLKGGRAEAFF. CDR3 DNA: TGTGCCAGCAGCTTAAAAGGAGGGAGGGCTGAAGCTTTCTTT.

The chain uses TRBV30 and TRBJ1-1, with D unresolved. V dropped 5 bases and J dropped 0 bases, with 13 bases sitting between them. Per the germline V gene, CDR1 is GTSNPN and CDR2 is SVGIG (reference sequence). This CDR3 spans 14 amino acids. The CDR3 nucleotides read TGTGCCTGGCAGGCACAGTTAATGAACACTGAAGCTTTCTTT. This sequence encodes CAWQAQLMNTEAFF.

The chain's CDR3 is CASGLGQTDTQYF. The CDR3 DNA reads TGTGCTAGTGGTTTGGGGCAGACAGATACGCAGTATTTT. The V and J genes are TRBV12-5 and TRBJ2-3, with D unresolved. The CDR3 is made up of 13 amino acids. Trimming removed 1 base at V and 3 bases at J, with 5 bases between. Germline V gives CDR1 LGHNT, CDR2 FRNRAP. The entire variable domain, with the rest obtained from reference TRBV12-5 and TRBJ2-3, is as follows: DARVTQTPRHKVTEMGQEVTMRCQPILGHNTVFWYRQTMMQGLELLAYFRNRAPLDDSGMPKDRFSAEMPDATLATLKIQPSEPRDSAVYFCASGLGQTDTQYFGPGTRLTVL.

In DNA, the CDR3 is TGTGCCAGCAGTATCGGGACTAGCGGGAGCTTTGGTGTCTACAATGAGCAGTTCTTC. This codes for CASSIGTSGSFGVYNEQFF. The chain employs TRBV28 and TRBJ2-1; TRBD2 agrees at 14 bases. V was clipped by 5 bases and J by 3 bases; unmatched bases: 12. There are 19 residues in the CDR3. CDR1 is MDHEN and CDR2 is SYDVKM in the germline V gene.

This clone was counted between two and nine times. The chain combines TRBV13 with TRBJ1-1, with 10 nucleotides matching TRBD1. This CDR3 has 15 amino acids. The V and J ends lost 5 bases and 10 bases, in that order; junction bases with no gene match: 13. In germline, CDR1 is PRHDT, CDR2 FYEKMQ (reference sequence). CDR3 sequence reads: CASSPTLDRGPVAFF. The CDR3 DNA reads TGTGCCAGCAGCCCCACTCTCGACAGGGGGCCCGTAGCTTTCTTT.

The DNA for the CDR3 is TGTGCCAGCAGTCGGACAGGGGGCTACGAGCAGTACTTC. Amino acids: CASSRTGGYEQYF. The chain is built from TRBV27 and TRBJ2-7; the match to TRBD1 covers 10 bases. Germline V CDR1 and CDR2: MNHEY, SMNVEV (reference sequence). This CDR3 comprises 13 residues. Trimming cost V 5 bases and J 3 bases; bases outside gene matches: 1.

The rearrangement links TRBV2 to TRBJ2-7; unclear D gene. The length of the CDR3 is 12 residues. Germline-derived CDR1 and CDR2 are SNHLY and FYNNEI. V shed 5 bases and J shed 6 bases, with 11 bases lying between them. The CDR3 loop is CASSRDTGEQYF. The DNA of the CDR3 is TGTGCCAGCAGTCGAGATACTGGCGAGCAGTACTTC.

This chain links TRBV5-1 with TRBJ1-3; 11 bases are shared with TRBD1. Germline CDR1 is SGHRS and CDR2 is YFSETQ. Trimming took 3 bases from V and 4 from J; bases not matched to a gene: 3. The CDR3 has 15 amino acids. The CDR3 nucleotides are TGCGCCAGCAGCTGGGGACAGGGGGGCGGAAACACCATATATTTT. Residues: CASSWGQGGGNTIYF.

The rearrangement joins TRBV12-5 to TRBJ1-2; D ambiguous. This CDR3 region has 13 residues. Trimming removed 7 bases at V and 6 bases at J, with 15 bases between. CDR1 is LGHNT, CDR2 FRNRAP, per germline. For the CDR3, the DNA is TGTGCTAGTGACTCAGGCTCCCAGGATGGCTACACCTTC. Its protein product is CASDSGSQDGYTF. Supplemented by reference TRBV12-5 and TRBJ1-2, the full variable domain reads DARVTQTPRHKVTEMGQEVTMRCQPILGHNTVFWYRQTMMQGLELLAYFRNRAPLDDSGMPKDRFSAEMPDATLATLKIQPSEPRDSAVYFCASDSGSQDGYTFGSGTRLTVV.

There are a few counts of this clone. In nucleotides, the CDR3 is TGTGCCAGCAGCGTAGCTGGACACAGCCTCAGGGAGACCCAGTACTTC. The encoded protein is CASSVAGHSLRETQYF. The rearrangement uses TRBV9 and TRBJ2-5; TRBD1 might be the D (5 bases). The CDR3 has 16 residues. Germline assignment: CDR1 SGDLS and CDR2 YYNGEE. V was cut by 0 bases and J by 5 bases, with 17 bases left in between.